This T cell receptor beta chain came from a study of blood T cell repertoires in COVID-19. Study-wide background: Specimens from acute and convalescent COVID-19 originated in the United States, Italy and Spain. T cells, B-cell-depleted T cells, or PBMCs supplied cDNA or gDNA.

Original analysis: Nucleated cell counts were estimated from reference gene primer amplification. TCRdb keeps only in-frame clones here, not all; method: immunoSEQ multiplex PCR. V and J calls plus clone size are reproduced from that table; the DNA served to infer D and trimming. Found here are about 64,000 clones, 70% to 90% of them singletons; the top ten hold approximately 1.2%. The V end lost 4 bases, the J end lost 8 bases, and 23 bases lay between the germline ends. The CDR3 contains 16 residues. Germline values: CDR1 SGHNT, CDR2 YENEEA. This receptor was taken from a man aged 40-49 years with acute or convalescent COVID-19. The sequencing input was peripheral blood. The rearrangement joins TRBV11-3 to TRBJ1-2; D is perhaps TRBD1 (6 bases). As DNA, the CDR3 is TGTGCCAGCAGCTCCGTGAAAGGACGGAAGGGGGAAGGCTACACCTTC. This encodes CASSSVKGRKGEGYTF.